The 4 T cell receptor beta chains given below trace back to one sample, sequenced in a study of CD8 T cells in Susac syndrome. RNA totalling roughly 0.45 to 1 ug underwent reverse transcription with random hexamers. TCRdb ran MiXCR on the immunoSEQ multiplex PCR reads and lists one entry per CDR3 protein. Here the sample spans fewer than 250,000 distinct CDR3 sequences, around nine tenths being singletons. Material for sequencing was CD8+ T cells from PBMCs. These receptor sequences come from a human donor with multiple sclerosis.

This rearrangement joins TRBV29-1 to TRBJ2-1, with TRBD2 as a possible D gene (6 bases). There are 18 residues in the CDR3. V gave up 0 bases and J gave up 4 bases, with 22 bases separating them. CDR1 and CDR2 (germline): SQVTM, ANQGSEA. The CDR3 DNA reads as TGCAGCGTTGAAGATCCGGAGGGCCCAGATTGGTCTTACAATGAGCAGTTCTTC. Translation: CSVEDPEGPDWSYNEQFF.

The V gene is TRBV4-3, the J gene TRBJ2-7, with D perhaps matching TRBD2 (5 bases). Trimming pared 4 bases from V and 4 bases from J, leaving 23 bases between. This CDR3 contains 17 residues. Germline V CDR1 and CDR2: LGHNA, YSLEER. CDR3 sequence: CASSLETTSGHFYEQYF. Written as DNA, the CDR3 is TGCGCCAGCAGCCTAGAAACTACGAGCGGTCACTTTTACGAGCAGTACTTC.

This chain uses TRBV27 with TRBJ2-3, with 9 bases that match TRBD1. The CDR3 is made up of 16 amino acids. Germline V gives CDR1 MNHEY, CDR2 SMNVEV (reference sequence). J gave up 4 bases and V 6 bases, and 11 bases lay outside the gene matches. This CDR3 reads CASRDDRDRVPDTQYF. As DNA, the CDR3 is TGTGCCAGCAGAGACGACCGGGACAGGGTGCCAGATACGCAGTATTTT.

With respect to this clonotype: A junction boundary mismatches the germline segment, possibly from a read error. The CDR3, as DNA: TGTGCTAGCAGCTTAGACGGCGTAGATACGCAGTATTTT. This encodes CASSLDGVDTQYF. J is TRBJ2-3 and V is TRBV7-7, with D unclear. The CDR3 spans 13 residues. Per the germline V gene, CDR1 is SSHAT and CDR2 is FNYEAQ (reference sequence).